The following is a T cell receptor (beta chain) sequence with its context. This entry comes from a study of blood T cell repertoires in COVID-19. For the study at large: Acute and convalescent COVID-19 specimens originated in the United States, Italy and Spain. From T cells, B-cell-depleted T cells, or PBMCs came the material, which was cDNA or gDNA.

Methods used by the authors: The authors estimated nucleated cell counts from reference gene primer amplification. Profiling relied on immunoSEQ multiplex PCR, and the TCRdb table lists in-frame clones only, not all of them. V and J calls and clone size are those listed in that table; D and trimming were worked out from the DNA. Of 380,000 or so clones detected, roughly nine tenths appear once; the ten largest clones hold more than 0.95%. This CDR3 is 14 amino acids long. Germline V gene data show CDR1 as SGHTA and CDR2 as FQGTGA. The junction had 10 bases not matched to a gene; V was cut back by 7 bases and J by 6 bases.

The genes are TRBV7-3 and TRBJ1-1, with 8 nucleotides matching TRBD1. Source material: peripheral blood. The receptor was isolated from a man aged 35 to 55 with acute or convalescent COVID-19. CDR3 sequence: CASTPPGGFSEAFF. The CDR3 bases are TGTGCCAGCACCCCCCCAGGGGGCTTTTCTGAAGCTTTCTTT.